A selection of T cell receptor beta chains follows, all from one sample in a study of neoadjuvant nivolumab and ipilimumab in lung cancer. Measured with immunoSEQ multiplex PCR; TCRdb has only the in-frame clones, and not every one. The sample consists of 1,200 to 1,500 clones, 80% of them appearing once. Material: tumor tissue, obtained before neoadjuvant nivolumab, alone or with ipilimumab. These receptor sequences come from an adult with non-small cell lung cancer. Each CDR3 is given without its conserved first and last residue.

TRBJ1-1	TRBV5-6	ASSLGRAPSAF
TRBJ1-6	TRBV30	AWSVPRTNSPLH
TRBJ1-2	TRBV28	ASSLKSYGYT
TRBJ2-7	TRBV28	ASSLVAGARDEQY
TRBJ2-5	TRBV2	ASSEDETQY
TRBJ2-1	TRBV5-4	ASKTDGNEQF
TRBJ2-3	TRBV10-1	ASSGDKPTDTQY
TRBJ1-2	TRBV7-9	ASSLDRGEGYT
TRBJ1-2	TRBV6-5	ASRPIQWGDGYT
TRBJ2-1	TRBV7-2	ASSPHLSYNEQF
TRBJ2-3	TRBV28	ASNRDSYTDTQY
TRBJ2-3	TRBV10-3	AISRADTQY
TRBJ1-4	TRBV6-6	ASSPGTEKLF
TRBJ2-5	TRBV5-4	ASGFTRYLGTEKETQY
TRBJ1-1	TRBV7-3	ASRVTRATEAF
TRBJ2-3	TRBV10-3	AISVSGGTDTQY
TRBJ2-7	TRBV5-1	ASRRGEMYEQY
TRBJ2-3	TRBV9	ASSGALGATQY
TRBJ2-1	TRBV29-1	SVEDPGVSSYNEQF
TRBJ1-5	TRBV15	ATSDPNNQPQH
TRBJ2-7	TRBV18	ASSASSGGAIHEQY
TRBJ2-7	TRBV7-6	ASSSAGGSGEQY
TRBJ1-2	TRBV18	ASSPDNSLYGYT
TRBJ1-2	TRBV29-1	SVTTGRSYGYT
TRBJ2-7	TRBV15	ATSRGGSSPYEQY
TRBJ2-7	TRBV10-1	ASSGTGPDEQY
TRBJ2-7	TRBV18	ASSPGGRSSYEQY
TRBJ1-1	TRBV6-5	ASSFHREGTEAF